A selection of T cell receptor beta chains follows, all from one sample in a study of T cell changes during pregnancy in multiple sclerosis. Clones were sequenced by immunoSEQ multiplex PCR, and TCRdb holds only the in-frame ones, with some missing. The sample holds around 84,000 clones; 85% to 95% are singletons and the top ten take about 1%. The sample in question was peripheral blood, obtained in the second trimester of pregnancy. These receptors came from a female donor in good health, enrolled as a control in a pregnancy study. Each CDR3 is given with its conserved first and last residue. D genes are given only for firm matches. A clone size is listed for some rows: how often the clone was seen (once, few, many), or a class if it is expanded.

v_call: TRBV5-4; d_call: -; clone_size: -; j_call: TRBJ1-3; cdr3_nt: TGTGCCAGCAGCGGAGGGGTTTCCTCTGGAAACACCATATATTTT; cdr3_aa: CASSGGVSSGNTIYF
v_call: TRBV2; d_call: -; clone_size: -; j_call: TRBJ2-5; cdr3_nt: TGTGCCAGCAGGTTTACGGACAGTCAAGAGACCCAGTACTTC; cdr3_aa: CASRFTDSQETQYF
v_call: TRBV5-1; d_call: TRBD1; clone_size: -; j_call: TRBJ2-5; cdr3_nt: TGCGCCAGCAGCTTACAGGGGGAGGAGACCCAGTACTTC; cdr3_aa: CASSLQGEETQYF
v_call: TRBV5-1; d_call: -; clone_size: -; j_call: TRBJ2-7; cdr3_nt: TGCGCCAGCAGCCCCCAGGGCGACGAGCAGTACTTC; cdr3_aa: CASSPQGDEQYF
v_call: TRBV2; d_call: -; clone_size: once; j_call: TRBJ2-3; cdr3_nt: TGTGCCAGCATTTACGAAGTATCCTTGGGGCCAGATACGCAGTATTTT; cdr3_aa: CASIYEVSLGPDTQYF
v_call: TRBV28; d_call: -; clone_size: -; j_call: TRBJ2-2; cdr3_nt: TGTGCCAGCAGTTTGTCAACAGGGTTCCTTGGAATAACCGGGGAGCTGTTTTTT; cdr3_aa: CASSLSTGFLGITGELFF
v_call: TRBV4-2; d_call: TRBD2; clone_size: once; j_call: TRBJ2-1; cdr3_nt: TGTGCCAGCAGCCACGGGACTAGCGGGAATAATGAGCAGTTCTTC; cdr3_aa: CASSHGTSGNNEQFF
v_call: TRBV19; d_call: -; clone_size: -; j_call: TRBJ2-2; cdr3_nt: TGTGCCAGTAGTTCTCCCCCAGGGGCGAGCACCGGGGAGCTGTTTTTT; cdr3_aa: CASSSPPGASTGELFF
v_call: TRBV12-5; d_call: TRBD1; clone_size: -; j_call: TRBJ1-2; cdr3_nt: TGTGCTAGTGGTTGGACAGGGGGCCACCAAGACGGCTATGGCTACACCTTC; cdr3_aa: CASGWTGGHQDGYGYTF
v_call: TRBV10-3; d_call: -; clone_size: -; j_call: TRBJ2-7; cdr3_nt: TGTGCCATCAGTGAGTCTGGTGGTTTAGGGGGCGAGCAGTACTTC; cdr3_aa: CAISESGGLGGEQYF
v_call: TRBV28; d_call: TRBD2; clone_size: -; j_call: TRBJ2-2; cdr3_nt: TGTGCCAGCAGCCTAGGACTAGCGGGAGGTCGGCCGAACACCGGGGAGCTGTTTTTT; cdr3_aa: CASSLGLAGGRPNTGELFF
v_call: TRBV6-6; d_call: -; clone_size: -; j_call: TRBJ1-1; cdr3_nt: TGTGCCAGCAGTTACGGCAGGGAGAACACTGAAGCTTTCTTT; cdr3_aa: CASSYGRENTEAFF
v_call: TRBV27; d_call: -; clone_size: -; j_call: TRBJ1-6; cdr3_nt: TGTGCCAGCAGTTTTAGAGGGATCGGTTCACCCCTCCACTTT; cdr3_aa: CASSFRGIGSPLHF
v_call: TRBV2; d_call: -; clone_size: -; j_call: TRBJ1-1; cdr3_nt: TGTGCCAGCACCCCAGGCGGGGGGCGAAACACTGAAGCTTTCTTT; cdr3_aa: CASTPGGGRNTEAFF
v_call: TRBV6-1; d_call: -; clone_size: -; j_call: TRBJ1-1; cdr3_nt: TGTGCCAGCAGTGCCAAATCCTCAGGGGCTGGCACTGAAGCTTTCTTT; cdr3_aa: CASSAKSSGAGTEAFF
v_call: TRBV7-6; d_call: -; clone_size: -; j_call: TRBJ2-7; cdr3_nt: TGTGCCAGCAGCTCCGGGGACTACGAGCAGTACTTC; cdr3_aa: CASSSGDYEQYF
v_call: TRBV30; d_call: -; clone_size: -; j_call: TRBJ2-1; cdr3_nt: TGTGCCTGGAGTGTACGGGGCGGAGGGGGGGATGAGCAGTTCTTC; cdr3_aa: CAWSVRGGGGDEQFF
v_call: TRBV6-4; d_call: TRBD2; clone_size: -; j_call: TRBJ2-1; cdr3_nt: TGTGCCAGCAGTGGCGATCTAGCGGGGAATGAGCAGTTCTTC; cdr3_aa: CASSGDLAGNEQFF
v_call: TRBV27; d_call: TRBD2; clone_size: -; j_call: TRBJ2-7; cdr3_nt: TGTGCCAGCAGTCCAAGGACTAGCGGCAAGAACTACGAGCAGTACTTC; cdr3_aa: CASSPRTSGKNYEQYF
v_call: TRBV27; d_call: -; clone_size: once; j_call: TRBJ2-7; cdr3_nt: TGTGCCAGCAGTTACCGGGGGTCCCACGAGCAGTACTTC; cdr3_aa: CASSYRGSHEQYF
v_call: TRBV1; d_call: -; clone_size: -; j_call: TRBJ2-1; cdr3_nt: TGCACCAGCAGCCAAGGTGGTCTAGCGGGACTCAGATACAATGAGCAGTTCTTC; cdr3_aa: CTSSQGGLAGLRYNEQFF
v_call: TRBV15; d_call: -; clone_size: -; j_call: TRBJ1-5; cdr3_nt: TGTGCCACCAGCAGAGAGGGCTACGGGGGGCAGCCCCAGCATTTT; cdr3_aa: CATSREGYGGQPQHF
v_call: TRBV5-1; d_call: -; clone_size: once; j_call: TRBJ1-1; cdr3_nt: TGCGCCAGCAGCTTGGAGGCAGGGGTCACTGAAGCTTTCTTT; cdr3_aa: CASSLEAGVTEAFF
v_call: TRBV28; d_call: TRBD2; clone_size: -; j_call: TRBJ2-1; cdr3_nt: TGTGCCAGCAGTGATAGCGGGATTTTCTTGCGGAATGAGCAGTTCTTC; cdr3_aa: CASSDSGIFLRNEQFF
v_call: TRBV2; d_call: TRBD2; clone_size: -; j_call: TRBJ2-2; cdr3_nt: TGTGCCACCAGCCGGGAGGCGAACACCGGGGAGCTGTTTTTT; cdr3_aa: CATSREANTGELFF
v_call: TRBV6-5; d_call: TRBD1; clone_size: -; j_call: TRBJ2-7; cdr3_nt: TGTGCCAGCAGTGCCTACAGGGGGCACTACGAGCAGTACTTC; cdr3_aa: CASSAYRGHYEQYF
v_call: TRBV18; d_call: -; clone_size: -; j_call: TRBJ1-1; cdr3_nt: TGTGCCAGCTCACCAGCTAGACAGATAATGAACACTGAAGCTTTCTTT; cdr3_aa: CASSPARQIMNTEAFF
v_call: TRBV7-7; d_call: -; clone_size: -; j_call: TRBJ2-1; cdr3_nt: TGTGCCAGCAGCTTAAGTCAGGTGACCAATGAGCAGTTCTTC; cdr3_aa: CASSLSQVTNEQFF
v_call: TRBV6-5; d_call: TRBD1; clone_size: -; j_call: TRBJ1-2; cdr3_nt: TGTGCCAGCCAAACTGGGACAGGGAACTATGGCTACACCTTC; cdr3_aa: CASQTGTGNYGYTF
v_call: TRBV19; d_call: -; clone_size: -; j_call: TRBJ2-1; cdr3_nt: TGTGCCAGTAGTATAGTTCTAGCGTTAGGCAATGAGCAGTTCTTC; cdr3_aa: CASSIVLALGNEQFF
v_call: TRBV5-6; d_call: TRBD2; clone_size: -; j_call: TRBJ2-3; cdr3_nt: TGTGCCAGCAGCTCTTGGTGGGGCGGGCGGGAGCGGACAGATACGCAGTATTTT; cdr3_aa: CASSSWWGGRERTDTQYF
v_call: TRBV7-9; d_call: -; clone_size: -; j_call: TRBJ2-7; cdr3_nt: TGTGCCAGCAGCTTAGGGGGACACACCTACGAGCAGTACTTC; cdr3_aa: CASSLGGHTYEQYF
v_call: TRBV5-1; d_call: TRBD2; clone_size: -; j_call: TRBJ2-2; cdr3_nt: TGCGCCAGCAGATCTAGCGGGAGTAACTCCGGGGAGCTGTTTTTT; cdr3_aa: CASRSSGSNSGELFF
v_call: TRBV25-1; d_call: TRBD1; clone_size: -; j_call: TRBJ2-5; cdr3_nt: TGTGCCAGCAGTGATTCGACAGGGGCGGGGGAGACCCAGTACTTC; cdr3_aa: CASSDSTGAGETQYF
v_call: TRBV6-5; d_call: -; clone_size: -; j_call: TRBJ2-1; cdr3_nt: TGTGCCAGCACCCGCGGGACGAACGATGAGCAGTTCTTC; cdr3_aa: CASTRGTNDEQFF
v_call: TRBV19; d_call: TRBD2; clone_size: -; j_call: TRBJ2-1; cdr3_nt: TGTGCCAGTAGTATAGATACGCGGCGGGAGGGCAGAGATGAGCAGTTCTTC; cdr3_aa: CASSIDTRREGRDEQFF
v_call: TRBV27; d_call: TRBD2; clone_size: once; j_call: TRBJ2-1; cdr3_nt: TGTGCCAGCAGTTTAATCAAACTAGCGGGAGCCAATGAGCAGTTCTTC; cdr3_aa: CASSLIKLAGANEQFF
v_call: TRBV27; d_call: TRBD1; clone_size: -; j_call: TRBJ2-7; cdr3_nt: TGTGCCAGCAGTTTATCGCCTGGTACAGGGGAACTGGAGCAGTACTTC; cdr3_aa: CASSLSPGTGELEQYF